This T cell receptor beta chain derives from a study of human T cells and chemical hapten exposure. This clonotype was seen a few times. One entry per CDR3 protein results from TCRdb running MiXCR on the RACE reads. The data contain around 300,000 distinct CDR3 sequences, 5.5% to 8% of them singletons. Time point in this sample: patch test 1, 2 weeks after DPC sensitization. Treatment of the sample: therapeutic diphenylcyclopropenone sensitization with weekly scalp DPC. CDR1 SGHTA and CDR2 FQGNSA come from the germline V gene. Trimming removed 1 base at V and 4 bases at J, with 4 bases between. CDR3 size: 12 residues.

The sequencing here drew on whole blood, taken in connection with sensitization to the hapten diphenylcyclopropenone (DPC). The sequence came from a woman aged 18-35 years with alopecia areata. Some clones in this sample may be carry-over from other donors' samples. The chain has TRBV7-2 and TRBJ2-5, with D unresolved. The DNA for the CDR3 is TGTGCCAGCAGCTTAGATGGAGAGACCCAGTACTTC. Translated: CASSLDGETQYF.